This T cell receptor beta chain was sequenced for a study of beta chain features in type 1 diabetes. The wider study: All samples combined gave roughly 110,000,000 sorted cells for examination. Study-wide points: Patients' naive, central memory and regulatory TCRB repertoires appeared more alike than those of healthy donors. Junctions at VDJ sites from type 1 diabetes patients had fewer insertions and more deletions. Type 1 diabetes patients had TCRB CDR3s that were shorter (moderately but significantly so) in all four CD4+ subsets. Shorter templates might be favored by PCR, equally in patients and controls.

The CDR3 runs to 12 residues. Germline-derived CDR1 and CDR2 are SQVTM and ANQGSEA. J was trimmed by 9 bases and V by 1 base; bases with no gene match: 2. The whole isolated RNA underwent reverse transcription, so sequencing captured expressed TCRB transcripts. Data came from immunoSEQ multiplex PCR; TCRdb stores just in-frame clones and leaves some out. The sample includes 50,000 to 55,000 clones, roughly 63% of them seen just once. In regard to this clone: Its antigen is not known.

Sequenced material: stem cell memory CD4+ T cells from blood. The chain uses TRBV29-1 and TRBJ2-1; TRBD1 matches at 8 bases. This TCR was sampled from a woman younger than 45 with type 1 diabetes. CDR3 sequence: CSVEGQGSEQFF. CDR3 sequence (DNA): TGCAGCGTTGAAGGACAGGGGAGTGAGCAGTTCTTC.